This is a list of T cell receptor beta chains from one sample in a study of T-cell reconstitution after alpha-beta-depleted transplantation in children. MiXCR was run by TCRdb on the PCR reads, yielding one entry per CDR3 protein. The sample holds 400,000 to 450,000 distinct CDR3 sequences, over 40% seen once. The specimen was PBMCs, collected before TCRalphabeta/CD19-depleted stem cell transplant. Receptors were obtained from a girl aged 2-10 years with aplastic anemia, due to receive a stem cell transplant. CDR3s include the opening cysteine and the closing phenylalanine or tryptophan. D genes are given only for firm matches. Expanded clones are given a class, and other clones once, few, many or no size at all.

cdr3_nt: TGCGCCAGCAGCTTGGTGGCGGGGGATTACAATGAGCAGTTCTTC; cdr3_aa: CASSLVAGDYNEQFF; clone_size: many; cdr3_length: 15; d_call: TRBD2; j_call: TRBJ2-1; v_call: TRBV5-1
cdr3_nt: TGCAGTGCTACCAAGGCGGGGGTCCCAAACATTCAGTACTTC; cdr3_aa: CSATKAGVPNIQYF; clone_size: once; cdr3_length: 14; d_call: TRBD2; j_call: TRBJ2-4; v_call: TRBV20-1
cdr3_nt: TGCGCCAGCAGCTTGGGCTCTTCTTCAATAGATACGCAGTATTTT; cdr3_aa: CASSLGSSSIDTQYF; clone_size: few; cdr3_length: 15; d_call: .; j_call: TRBJ2-3; v_call: TRBV5-1
cdr3_nt: TGCGCCAGCAGCTTGGCCCAGGGGAATTATGGCGACACCTTC; cdr3_aa: CASSLAQGNYGDTF; clone_size: .; cdr3_length: 14; d_call: .; j_call: TRBJ1-2; v_call: TRBV5-1
cdr3_nt: TGTGCCGGAGCGGGACTTCCTTACGAGCAGTACTTC; cdr3_aa: CAGAGLPYEQYF; clone_size: .; cdr3_length: 12; d_call: TRBD2; j_call: TRBJ2-7; v_call: TRBV30
cdr3_nt: TGTGCCAGCAGTTTGGGAACAGGGGCAGAGGGGGAGCTGTTTTTT; cdr3_aa: CASSLGTGAEGELFF; clone_size: many; cdr3_length: 15; d_call: TRBD1; j_call: TRBJ2-2; v_call: TRBV12-3/TRBV12-4
cdr3_nt: TGTGCCAGCAGGGAGCGGGAGCAGTTCTTC; cdr3_aa: CASREREQFF; clone_size: .; cdr3_length: 10; d_call: .; j_call: TRBJ2-1; v_call: TRBV28
cdr3_nt: TGTGCCAGCAGTACTAGCGGGAAGGTACACAATGAGCAGTTCTTC; cdr3_aa: CASSTSGKVHNEQFF; clone_size: few; cdr3_length: 15; d_call: TRBD2; j_call: TRBJ2-1; v_call: TRBV25-1
cdr3_nt: TGCAGCGTTGAAGACCCTACTAGGACTACCGGGGAGCTGTTTTTT; cdr3_aa: CSVEDPTRTTGELFF; clone_size: many; cdr3_length: 15; d_call: .; j_call: TRBJ2-2; v_call: TRBV29-1
cdr3_nt: TGCAGTGCTCCCCAGGTCGGAAAGGGGGAGACCCAGTACTTC; cdr3_aa: CSAPQVGKGETQYF; clone_size: many; cdr3_length: 14; d_call: .; j_call: TRBJ2-5; v_call: TRBV20-1
cdr3_nt: TGCAGTGCTAGAAAAGGTGGACGTTACGAGCAGTACTTC; cdr3_aa: CSARKGGRYEQYF; clone_size: many; cdr3_length: 13; d_call: .; j_call: TRBJ2-7; v_call: TRBV20-1
cdr3_nt: TGCAGCGTTGTACCACTAGGGGTTGGGAACGAGCAGTACTTC; cdr3_aa: CSVVPLGVGNEQYF; clone_size: .; cdr3_length: 14; d_call: .; j_call: TRBJ2-7; v_call: TRBV29-1
cdr3_nt: TGCGCCAGCAGCTTGGCGGCTAGCGGGAGATTCAATGAGCAGTTCTTC; cdr3_aa: CASSLAASGRFNEQFF; clone_size: .; cdr3_length: 16; d_call: TRBD2; j_call: TRBJ2-1; v_call: TRBV5-1
cdr3_nt: TGTGCCACCAGCAGAGATACCGGCCAAGAGACCCAGTACTTC; cdr3_aa: CATSRDTGQETQYF; clone_size: .; cdr3_length: 14; d_call: .; j_call: TRBJ2-5; v_call: TRBV15
cdr3_nt: TGTGCCAACAGTTTTCGGGGATCGTCCGAGCAGTACTTC; cdr3_aa: CANSFRGSSEQYF; clone_size: .; cdr3_length: 13; d_call: .; j_call: TRBJ2-7; v_call: TRBV28
cdr3_nt: TGCAGTGCTAGAGCTGTCGGGACCACAGATACGCAGTATTTT; cdr3_aa: CSARAVGTTDTQYF; clone_size: .; cdr3_length: 14; d_call: .; j_call: TRBJ2-3; v_call: TRBV20-1
cdr3_nt: TGTGCCAGCAGCCCCTCCGGGGAGGGGACCCAGTACTTC; cdr3_aa: CASSPSGEGTQYF; clone_size: many; cdr3_length: 13; d_call: TRBD2; j_call: TRBJ2-5; v_call: TRBV12-3/TRBV12-4
cdr3_nt: TGTGCCAGCAGCCCAAGCCCCGGACAGGCGATGAACACTGAAGCTTTCTTT; cdr3_aa: CASSPSPGQAMNTEAFF; clone_size: .; cdr3_length: 17; d_call: TRBD1; j_call: TRBJ1-1; v_call: TRBV7-2
cdr3_nt: TGTGCCAGCAGTAACAAACCCGGGACCGCGAACACCGGGGAGCTGTTTTTT; cdr3_aa: CASSNKPGTANTGELFF; clone_size: many; cdr3_length: 17; d_call: .; j_call: TRBJ2-2; v_call: TRBV9
cdr3_nt: TGTGCCAGCAGTTTATTGAGCCTTTCCGAGCAGTACTTC; cdr3_aa: CASSLLSLSEQYF; clone_size: few; cdr3_length: 13; d_call: .; j_call: TRBJ2-7; v_call: TRBV12-3/TRBV12-4
cdr3_nt: TGTGCCAGCTCACCACAGGACAGGGTCGATGGCTACACCTTC; cdr3_aa: CASSPQDRVDGYTF; clone_size: many; cdr3_length: 14; d_call: TRBD1; j_call: TRBJ1-2; v_call: TRBV18
cdr3_nt: TGTGCCAGCAGCCCGAAGTATTCGGGGGAGAGGGATACGCAGTATTTT; cdr3_aa: CASSPKYSGERDTQYF; clone_size: many; cdr3_length: 16; d_call: .; j_call: TRBJ2-3; v_call: TRBV7-6
cdr3_nt: TGCGCCAGCAGCTTGGATGGGGCAGTGAATTCACCCCTCCACTTT; cdr3_aa: CASSLDGAVNSPLHF; clone_size: .; cdr3_length: 15; d_call: .; j_call: TRBJ1-6; v_call: TRBV5-1
cdr3_nt: TGTGCCAGCAGCTTGGTTGGACAGGGGGCCACCGGGGAGCTGTTTTTT; cdr3_aa: CASSLVGQGATGELFF; clone_size: .; cdr3_length: 16; d_call: TRBD1; j_call: TRBJ2-2; v_call: TRBV5-5
cdr3_nt: TGTGCCAGCAGCGAGGCGGGAAGGTACAATGAGCAGTTCTTC; cdr3_aa: CASSEAGRYNEQFF; clone_size: few; cdr3_length: 14; d_call: .; j_call: TRBJ2-1; v_call: TRBV6-2/TRBV6-3
cdr3_nt: TGTGCCAGCAGCCCCCAAAACAGGGGGACGTACGAGCAGTACTTC; cdr3_aa: CASSPQNRGTYEQYF; clone_size: .; cdr3_length: 15; d_call: TRBD1; j_call: TRBJ2-7; v_call: TRBV9
cdr3_nt: TGTGCCATCAGTGTAGGACCGTCCTACGAGCAGTACTTC; cdr3_aa: CAISVGPSYEQYF; clone_size: many; cdr3_length: 13; d_call: .; j_call: TRBJ2-7; v_call: TRBV10-3
cdr3_nt: TGTGCCAGCAGTTATAGCCAGCTGAACACTGAAGCTTTCTTT; cdr3_aa: CASSYSQLNTEAFF; clone_size: .; cdr3_length: 14; d_call: .; j_call: TRBJ1-1; v_call: TRBV6-5
cdr3_nt: TGTGCCTGGAGTCATCAGGGGGACACTGAAGCTTTCTTT; cdr3_aa: CAWSHQGDTEAFF; clone_size: .; cdr3_length: 13; d_call: TRBD1; j_call: TRBJ1-1; v_call: TRBV30
cdr3_nt: TGTGCCAGCTCACCACCCAACACAGATACGCAGTATTTT; cdr3_aa: CASSPPNTDTQYF; clone_size: .; cdr3_length: 13; d_call: .; j_call: TRBJ2-3; v_call: TRBV18
cdr3_nt: TGTGCCAGCAGCTTACGTAATGATGCCGGGAGGAACATTCAGTACTTC; cdr3_aa: CASSLRNDAGRNIQYF; clone_size: .; cdr3_length: 16; d_call: TRBD2; j_call: TRBJ2-4; v_call: TRBV7-9
cdr3_nt: TGTGCCACCAGTGACGACAGGGTTGCCGCTAATGAGCAGTTCTTC; cdr3_aa: CATSDDRVAANEQFF; clone_size: .; cdr3_length: 15; d_call: TRBD1; j_call: TRBJ2-1; v_call: TRBV24-1
cdr3_nt: TGTGCCAGCAGCTTAACCTATATCCCGGGACCGCTGAACACTGAAGCTTTCTTT; cdr3_aa: CASSLTYIPGPLNTEAFF; clone_size: .; cdr3_length: 18; d_call: .; j_call: TRBJ1-1; v_call: TRBV7-8
cdr3_nt: TGCAGCGTTGCATCAGCGGGAGGCACAGATACGCAGTATTTT; cdr3_aa: CSVASAGGTDTQYF; clone_size: .; cdr3_length: 14; d_call: TRBD2; j_call: TRBJ2-3; v_call: TRBV29-1
cdr3_nt: TGTGCCAGCAGCCTCCCGGGAAAGGGGTCCACAAGGGAGACCCAGTACTTC; cdr3_aa: CASSLPGKGSTRETQYF; clone_size: few; cdr3_length: 17; d_call: .; j_call: TRBJ2-5; v_call: TRBV7-9
cdr3_nt: TGTGCCAGCAGCGTAGGAGGGGCCTCCACAGATACGCAGTATTTT; cdr3_aa: CASSVGGASTDTQYF; clone_size: once; cdr3_length: 15; d_call: .; j_call: TRBJ2-3; v_call: TRBV9
cdr3_nt: TGCGCCAGCAGCTTTGGCGGGGGGAACCAAGAGACCCAGTACTTC; cdr3_aa: CASSFGGGNQETQYF; clone_size: .; cdr3_length: 15; d_call: TRBD2; j_call: TRBJ2-5; v_call: TRBV5-1
cdr3_nt: TGTGCCTGGAGTTTACTAGCGGGAGGAGAGACCCAGTACTTC; cdr3_aa: CAWSLLAGGETQYF; clone_size: .; cdr3_length: 14; d_call: TRBD2; j_call: TRBJ2-5; v_call: TRBV30